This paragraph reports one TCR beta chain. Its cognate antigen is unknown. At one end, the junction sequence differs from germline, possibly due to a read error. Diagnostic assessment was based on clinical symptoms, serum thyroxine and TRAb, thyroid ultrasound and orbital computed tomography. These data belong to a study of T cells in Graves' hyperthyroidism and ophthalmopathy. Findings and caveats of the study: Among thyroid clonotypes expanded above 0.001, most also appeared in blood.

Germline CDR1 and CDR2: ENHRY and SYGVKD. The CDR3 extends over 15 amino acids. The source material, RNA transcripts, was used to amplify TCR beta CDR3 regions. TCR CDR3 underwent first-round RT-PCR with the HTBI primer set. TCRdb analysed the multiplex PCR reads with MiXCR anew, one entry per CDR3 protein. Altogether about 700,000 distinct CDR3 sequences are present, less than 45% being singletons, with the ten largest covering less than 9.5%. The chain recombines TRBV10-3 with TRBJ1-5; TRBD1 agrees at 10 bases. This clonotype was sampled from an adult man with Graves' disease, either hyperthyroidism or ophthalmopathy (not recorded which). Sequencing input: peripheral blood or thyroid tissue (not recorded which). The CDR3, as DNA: TGTGCCAGCAGTTACGGGACAGGGGATACACAGCCCCAGCATTTT. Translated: CASSYGTGDTQPQHF.